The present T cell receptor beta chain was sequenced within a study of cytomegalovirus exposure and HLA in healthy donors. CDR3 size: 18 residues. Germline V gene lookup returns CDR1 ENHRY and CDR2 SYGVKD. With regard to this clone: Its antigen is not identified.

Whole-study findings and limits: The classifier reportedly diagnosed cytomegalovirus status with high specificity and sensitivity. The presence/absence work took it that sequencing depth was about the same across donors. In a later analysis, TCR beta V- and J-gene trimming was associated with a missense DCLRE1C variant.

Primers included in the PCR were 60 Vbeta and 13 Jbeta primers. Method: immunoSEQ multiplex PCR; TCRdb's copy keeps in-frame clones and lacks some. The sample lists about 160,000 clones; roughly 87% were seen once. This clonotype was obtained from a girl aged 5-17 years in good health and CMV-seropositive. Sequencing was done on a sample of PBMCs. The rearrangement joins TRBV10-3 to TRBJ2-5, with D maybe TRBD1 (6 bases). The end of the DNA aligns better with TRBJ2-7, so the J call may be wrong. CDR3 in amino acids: CAISELSSGDTRIHEQYF. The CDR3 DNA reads TGTGCCATCAGTGAGTTATCATCCGGGGACACGAGGATCCACGAGCAGTACTTC.